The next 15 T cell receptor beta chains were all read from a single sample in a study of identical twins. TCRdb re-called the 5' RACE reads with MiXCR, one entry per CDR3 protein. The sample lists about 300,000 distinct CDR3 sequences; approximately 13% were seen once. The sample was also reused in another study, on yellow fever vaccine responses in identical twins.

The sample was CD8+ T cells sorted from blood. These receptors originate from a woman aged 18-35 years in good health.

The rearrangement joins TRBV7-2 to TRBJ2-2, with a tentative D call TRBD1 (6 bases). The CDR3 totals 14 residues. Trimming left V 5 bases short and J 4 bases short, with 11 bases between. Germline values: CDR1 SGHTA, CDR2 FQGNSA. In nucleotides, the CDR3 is TGTGCCAGCAGCCTCGGACAGTTCACCGGGGAGCTGTTTTTT. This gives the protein CASSLGQFTGELFF.

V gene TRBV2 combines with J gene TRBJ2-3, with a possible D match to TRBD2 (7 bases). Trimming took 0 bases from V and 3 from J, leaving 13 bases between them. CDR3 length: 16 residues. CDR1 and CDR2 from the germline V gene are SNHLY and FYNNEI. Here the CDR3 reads CASSEAPGEGTDTQYF. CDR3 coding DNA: TGTGCCAGCAGTGAAGCGCCAGGGGAGGGTACAGATACGCAGTATTTT.

The CDR3, as DNA: TGTGCCAGCAGTGAAAAGCCCGTTTGGGGCCAAGAGACCCAGTACTTC. Protein product: CASSEKPVWGQETQYF. The rearrangement uses TRBV2 and TRBJ2-5; D ambiguous. The V gene's germline CDR1 is SNHLY and CDR2 FYNNEI. V was clipped by 2 bases and J by 1 base, with 14 bases between them. There are 16 residues in the CDR3.

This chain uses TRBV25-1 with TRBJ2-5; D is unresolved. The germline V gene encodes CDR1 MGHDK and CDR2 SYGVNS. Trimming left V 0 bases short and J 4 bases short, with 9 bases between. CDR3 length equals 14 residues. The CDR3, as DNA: TGTGCCAGCAGTGAATATGACCGAGGAGAGACCCAGTACTTC. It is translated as CASSEYDRGETQYF.

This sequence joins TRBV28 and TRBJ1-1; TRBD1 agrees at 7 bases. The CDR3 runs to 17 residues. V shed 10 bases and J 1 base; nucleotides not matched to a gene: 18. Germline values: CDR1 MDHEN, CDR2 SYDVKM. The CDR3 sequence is CATATGEQGQRNTEAFF. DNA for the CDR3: TGTGCCACCGCAACCGGAGAGCAGGGACAGCGGAACACTGAAGCTTTCTTT.

CDR3 region: CASSEILAGGEVDNEQFF. DNA of the CDR3: TGTGCCAGCAGCGAGATACTAGCGGGGGGGGAAGTCGACAATGAGCAGTTCTTC. V is TRBV11-1 and J is TRBJ2-1, with TRBD2 identical over 13 bases. The CDR3 consists of 18 residues. J lost 5 bases, V lost 5 bases, and 12 bases had no gene match. The germline V gene encodes CDR1 SGHAT and CDR2 FQDESV (reference sequence).

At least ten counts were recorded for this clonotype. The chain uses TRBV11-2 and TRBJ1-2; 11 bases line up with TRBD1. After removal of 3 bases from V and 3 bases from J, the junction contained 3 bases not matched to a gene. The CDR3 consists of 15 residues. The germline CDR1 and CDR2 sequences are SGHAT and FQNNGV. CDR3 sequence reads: CASSFGQGADYGYTF. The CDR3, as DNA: TGTGCCAGCAGCTTCGGACAGGGGGCTGACTATGGCTACACCTTC. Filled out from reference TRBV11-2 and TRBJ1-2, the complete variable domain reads EAGVAQSPRYKIIEKRQSVAFWCNPISGHATLYWYQQILGQGPKLLIQFQNNGVVDDSQLPKDRFSAERLKGVDSTLKIQPAKLEDSAVYLCASSFGQGADYGYTFGSGTRLTVV.

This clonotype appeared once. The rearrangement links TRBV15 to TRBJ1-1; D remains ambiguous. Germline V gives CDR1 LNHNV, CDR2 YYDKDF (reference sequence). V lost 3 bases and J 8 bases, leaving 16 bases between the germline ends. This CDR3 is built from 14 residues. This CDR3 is CATSSLGQPQEAFF. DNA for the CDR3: TGTGCCACCAGCAGCCTAGGGCAGCCACAAGAAGCTTTCTTT.

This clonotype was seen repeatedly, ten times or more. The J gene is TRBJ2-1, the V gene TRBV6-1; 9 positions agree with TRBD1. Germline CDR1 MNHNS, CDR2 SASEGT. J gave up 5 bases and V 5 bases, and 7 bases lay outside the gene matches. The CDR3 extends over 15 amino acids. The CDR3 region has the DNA TGTGCCAGCAGTACCCCGGGACAGGGTGACAATGAGCAGTTCTTC. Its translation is CASSTPGQGDNEQFF.

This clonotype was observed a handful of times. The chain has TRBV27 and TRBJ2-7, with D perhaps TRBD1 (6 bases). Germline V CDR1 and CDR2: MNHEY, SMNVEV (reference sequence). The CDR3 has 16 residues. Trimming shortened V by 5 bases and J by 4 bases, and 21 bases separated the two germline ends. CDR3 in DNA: TGTGCCAGCAGTCCAGCGGCAGGGGCACTAAATTACGAGCAGTACGTC. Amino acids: CASSPAAGALNYEQYV.

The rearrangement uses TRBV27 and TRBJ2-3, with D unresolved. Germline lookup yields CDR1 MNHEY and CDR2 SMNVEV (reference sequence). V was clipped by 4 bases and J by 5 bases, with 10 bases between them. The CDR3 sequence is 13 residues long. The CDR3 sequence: CASSSSQLDTQYF. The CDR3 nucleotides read TGTGCCAGCAGTTCCTCACAACTAGATACGCAGTATTTT.

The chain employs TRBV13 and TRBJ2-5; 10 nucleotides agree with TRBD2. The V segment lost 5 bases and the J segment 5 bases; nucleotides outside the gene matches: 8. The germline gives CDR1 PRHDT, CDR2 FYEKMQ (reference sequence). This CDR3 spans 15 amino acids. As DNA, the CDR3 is TGTGCCAGCAGCGGTAGCGGGGGGAACATGGAGACCCAGTACTTC. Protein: CASSGSGGNMETQYF.

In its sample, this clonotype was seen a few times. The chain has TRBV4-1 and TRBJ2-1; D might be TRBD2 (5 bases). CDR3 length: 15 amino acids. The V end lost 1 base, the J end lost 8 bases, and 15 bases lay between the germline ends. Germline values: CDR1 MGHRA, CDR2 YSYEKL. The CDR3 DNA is TGCGCCAGCAGCCAAGGCGGAGGACGAGGGCATGAGCAGTTCTTC. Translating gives CASSQGGGRGHEQFF.

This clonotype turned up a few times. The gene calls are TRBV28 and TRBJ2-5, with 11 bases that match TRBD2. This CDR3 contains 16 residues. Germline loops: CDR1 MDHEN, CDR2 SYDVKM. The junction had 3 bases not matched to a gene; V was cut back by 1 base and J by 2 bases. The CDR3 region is CASSLLTSGIQETQYF. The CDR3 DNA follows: TGTGCCAGCAGTTTATTGACTAGCGGGATACAAGAGACCCAGTACTTC.

The CDR3 region has the DNA TGCAGTGCTAGGGGACTAGCGGTTTCCTACGAGCAGTACTTC. Amino acids: CSARGLAVSYEQYF. The rearrangement uses TRBV20-1 and TRBJ2-7; the match to TRBD2 covers 11 bases. Germline CDR1 DFQATT, CDR2 SNEGSKA (reference sequence). Trimming took 3 bases from V and 1 from J; bases not matched to a gene: 2. The CDR3 consists of 14 residues.